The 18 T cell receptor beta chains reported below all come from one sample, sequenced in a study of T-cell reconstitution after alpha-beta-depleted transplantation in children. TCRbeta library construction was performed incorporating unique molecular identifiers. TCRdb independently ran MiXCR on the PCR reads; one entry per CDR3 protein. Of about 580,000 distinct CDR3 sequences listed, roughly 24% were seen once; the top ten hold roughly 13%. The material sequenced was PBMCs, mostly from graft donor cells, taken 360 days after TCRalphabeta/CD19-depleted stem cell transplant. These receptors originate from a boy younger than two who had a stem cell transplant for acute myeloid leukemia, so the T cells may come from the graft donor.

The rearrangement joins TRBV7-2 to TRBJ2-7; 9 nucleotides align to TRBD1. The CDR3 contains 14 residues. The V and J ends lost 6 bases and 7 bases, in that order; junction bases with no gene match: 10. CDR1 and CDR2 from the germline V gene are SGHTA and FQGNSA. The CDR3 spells CASSTGTGLDEQYF. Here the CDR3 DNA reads TGTGCCAGCAGTACCGGGACAGGGCTTGATGAGCAGTACTTC.

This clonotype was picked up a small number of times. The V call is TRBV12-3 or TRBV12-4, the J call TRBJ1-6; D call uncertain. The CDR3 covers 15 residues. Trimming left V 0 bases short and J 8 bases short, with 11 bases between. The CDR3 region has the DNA TGTGCCAGCAGTTTAGCCGGTCCAGCGGATTCACCCCTCCACTTT. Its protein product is CASSLAGPADSPLHF.

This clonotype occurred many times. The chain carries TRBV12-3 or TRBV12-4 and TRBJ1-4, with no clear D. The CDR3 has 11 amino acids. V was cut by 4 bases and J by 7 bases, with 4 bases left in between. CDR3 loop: CASSSGEKLFF. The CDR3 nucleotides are TGTGCCAGCAGTTCGGGTGAAAAACTGTTTTTT.

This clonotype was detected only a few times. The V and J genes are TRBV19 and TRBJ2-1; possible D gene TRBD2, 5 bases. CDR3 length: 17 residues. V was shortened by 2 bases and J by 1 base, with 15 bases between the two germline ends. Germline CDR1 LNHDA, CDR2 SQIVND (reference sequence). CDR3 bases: TGTGCCAGTAGTATATTAGGCAGCCGCGGGTCCTACAATGAGCAGTTCTTC. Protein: CASSILGSRGSYNEQFF.

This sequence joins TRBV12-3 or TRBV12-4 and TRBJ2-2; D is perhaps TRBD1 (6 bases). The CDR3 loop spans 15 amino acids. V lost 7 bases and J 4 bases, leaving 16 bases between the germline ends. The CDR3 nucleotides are TGTGCCAGCAACGACAGGCAGCCGGGCACCGGGGAGCTGTTTTTT. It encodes CASNDRQPGTGELFF.

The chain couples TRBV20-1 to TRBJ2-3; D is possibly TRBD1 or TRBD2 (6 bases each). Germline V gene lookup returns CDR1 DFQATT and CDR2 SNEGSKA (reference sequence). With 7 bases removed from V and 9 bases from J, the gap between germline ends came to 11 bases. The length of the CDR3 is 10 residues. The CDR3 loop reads CSGEGGTQYF. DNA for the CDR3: TGCAGTGGTGAGGGGGGAACGCAGTATTTT.

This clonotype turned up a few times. CDR3 residues: CASNTRTGEQFF. The DNA of the CDR3 is TGTGCCAGCAATACTCGGACGGGTGAGCAGTTCTTC. The chain recombines TRBV3-1 with TRBJ2-1, with unresolved D. The V gene's germline CDR1 is LGHDT and CDR2 YNNKEL (reference sequence). The CDR3 extends over 12 amino acids. Trimming cost V 7 bases and J 9 bases, with 13 bases left between them.

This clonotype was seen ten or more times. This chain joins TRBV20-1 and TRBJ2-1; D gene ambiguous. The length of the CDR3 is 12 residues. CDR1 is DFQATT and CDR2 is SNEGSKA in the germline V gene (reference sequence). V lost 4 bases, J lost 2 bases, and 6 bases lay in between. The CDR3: CSANPAYNEQFF. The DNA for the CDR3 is TGCAGTGCTAACCCAGCCTACAATGAGCAGTTCTTC.

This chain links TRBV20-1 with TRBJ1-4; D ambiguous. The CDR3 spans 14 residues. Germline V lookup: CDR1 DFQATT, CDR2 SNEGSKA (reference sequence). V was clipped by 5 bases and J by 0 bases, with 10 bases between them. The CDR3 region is CSAPYRPTNEKLFF. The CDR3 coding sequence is TGCAGTGCTCCTTACAGACCAACTAATGAAAAACTGTTTTTT.

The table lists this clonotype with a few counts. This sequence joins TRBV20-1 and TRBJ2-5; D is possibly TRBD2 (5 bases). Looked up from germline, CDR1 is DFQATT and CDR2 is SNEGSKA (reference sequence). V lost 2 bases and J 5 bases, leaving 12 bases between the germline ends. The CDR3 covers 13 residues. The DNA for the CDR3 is TGCAGTGCTAGAAAATCGGGGTACGAGACCCAGTACTTC. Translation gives CSARKSGYETQYF.

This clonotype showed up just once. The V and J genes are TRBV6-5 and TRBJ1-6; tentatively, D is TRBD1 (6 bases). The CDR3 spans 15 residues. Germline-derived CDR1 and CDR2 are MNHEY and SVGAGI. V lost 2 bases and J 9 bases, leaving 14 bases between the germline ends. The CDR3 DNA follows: TGTGCCAGCAGTTACGATCGGCAGGGGAGTTCACCCCTCCACTTT. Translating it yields CASSYDRQGSSPLHF.

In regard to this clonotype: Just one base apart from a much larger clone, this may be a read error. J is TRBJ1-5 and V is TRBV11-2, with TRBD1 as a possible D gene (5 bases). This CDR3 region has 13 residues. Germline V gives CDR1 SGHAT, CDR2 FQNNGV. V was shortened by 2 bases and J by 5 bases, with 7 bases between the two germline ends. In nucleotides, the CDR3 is TGTGCCAGCAGCTTACAGACAGATCAGCCCCAGCATTTT. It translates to CASSLQTDQPQHF.

CDR3 nucleotides: TGTGCCAGCAGCTCGTGGCCTAGCGGGGGGCCAAGCTCCTACAATGAGCAGTTCTTC. This gives the protein CASSSWPSGGPSSYNEQFF. This chain joins TRBV5-4 and TRBJ2-1, with TRBD2 identical over 11 bases. The trim removed 3 bases at V and 0 bases at J, leaving 11 bases unmatched. This CDR3 is built from 19 residues. Germline loops: CDR1 SGHNT, CDR2 YYREEE (reference sequence).

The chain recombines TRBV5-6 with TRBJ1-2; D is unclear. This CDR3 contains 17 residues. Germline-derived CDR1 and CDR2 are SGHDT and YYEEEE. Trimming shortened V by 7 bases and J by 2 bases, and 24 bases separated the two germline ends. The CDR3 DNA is TGTGCCAGCGGCCTGGGGTCGAATAGGTATGCCAACTATGGCTACACCTTC. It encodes CASGLGSNRYANYGYTF.

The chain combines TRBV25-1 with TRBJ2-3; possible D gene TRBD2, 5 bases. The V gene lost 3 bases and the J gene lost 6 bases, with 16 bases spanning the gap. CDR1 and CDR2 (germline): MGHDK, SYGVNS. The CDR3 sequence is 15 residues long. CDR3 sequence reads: CASSDGGLRTDTQYF. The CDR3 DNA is TGTGCCAGCAGTGATGGCGGACTCAGAACGGATACGCAGTATTTT.

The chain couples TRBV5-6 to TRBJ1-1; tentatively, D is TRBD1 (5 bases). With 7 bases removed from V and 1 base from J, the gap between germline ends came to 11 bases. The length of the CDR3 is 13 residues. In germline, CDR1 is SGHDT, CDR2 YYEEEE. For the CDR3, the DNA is TGTGCCAGCCCGGGTCAGGGGAACACTGAAGCTTTCTTT. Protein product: CASPGQGNTEAFF.

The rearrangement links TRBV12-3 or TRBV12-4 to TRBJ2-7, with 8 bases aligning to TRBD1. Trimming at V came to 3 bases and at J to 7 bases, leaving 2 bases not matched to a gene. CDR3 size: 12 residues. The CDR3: CASSFQGAEQYF. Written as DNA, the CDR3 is TGTGCCAGCAGTTTTCAGGGGGCGGAGCAGTACTTC.

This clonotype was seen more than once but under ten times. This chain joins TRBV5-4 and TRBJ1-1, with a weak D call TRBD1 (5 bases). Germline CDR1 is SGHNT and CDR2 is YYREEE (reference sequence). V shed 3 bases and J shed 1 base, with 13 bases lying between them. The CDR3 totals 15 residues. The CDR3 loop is CASSYQGPKNTEAFF. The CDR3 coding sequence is TGTGCCAGCAGCTACCAGGGACCCAAGAACACTGAAGCTTTCTTT. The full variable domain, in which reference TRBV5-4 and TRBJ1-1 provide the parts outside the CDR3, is ETGVTQSPTHLIKTRGQQVTLRCSSQSGHNTVSWYQQALGQGPQFIFQYYREEENGRGNFPPRFSGLQFPNYSSELNVNALELDDSALYLCASSYQGPKNTEAFFGQGTRLTVV.